The 5 T cell receptor beta chains below were found in one sample sequenced in a study of Graves' ophthalmopathy and Graves' hyperthyroidism. RNA transcripts provided the template for amplifying TCR beta CDR3 regions. RT-PCR with HTBI primers came first, then second-round multiplex PCR. MiXCR, run by TCRdb on the multiplex PCR reads, gives a single entry per CDR3 protein. The table lists under 350,000 distinct CDR3 sequences, around a sixth of them singletons. Input material: peripheral blood. Receptor source: an adult man with Graves' ophthalmopathy.

This clonotype was found many times. The genes are TRBV5-1 and TRBJ2-2; D not certain. The CDR3 is 14 amino acids. The germline V gene encodes CDR1 SGHRS and CDR2 YFSETQ. The V and J ends lost 6 bases and 6 bases respectively, with 15 bases between them. The CDR3 nucleotides are TGCGCCAGCACGTCCGTGAGAAGCTCCGGGGAGCTGTTTTTT. Its translation: CASTSVRSSGELFF.

In this sample, this clonotype turned up many times. The junction does not match germline at one end; this may be a read error. The genes are TRBV5-6 and TRBJ2-7; 12 nucleotides line up with TRBD2. CDR3 length equals 17 residues. Germline values: CDR1 SGHDT, CDR2 YYEEEE. In DNA form, the CDR3 reads TGTACCAGCAGCTTGTTCGGGACTAGCGGGTTCTCCTACGAGCAGTACTTC. Its protein is CTSSLFGTSGFSYEQYF. Looking up the rest from reference TRBV5-6 and TRBJ2-7 gives the full variable domain: DAGVTQSPTHLIKTRGQQVTLRCSPKSGHDTVSWYQQALGQGPQFIFQYYEEEERQRGNFPDRFSGHQFPNYSSELNVNALLLGDSALYLCTSSLFGTSGFSYEQYFGPGTRLTVT.

This clonotype was picked up many times. The genes are TRBV29-1 and TRBJ2-2; D might be TRBD1 (5 bases). Germline V lookup: CDR1 SQVTM, CDR2 ANQGSEA. V was shortened by 5 bases and J by 5 bases, with 15 bases between the two germline ends. There are 14 residues in the CDR3. The CDR3: CSVKGVLGTGELFF. The CDR3 region has the DNA TGCAGCGTTAAAGGGGTGCTCGGGACCGGGGAGCTGTTTTTT.

Many counts were recorded for this clonotype. The chain employs TRBV19 and TRBJ2-7; TRBD1 is a possible D gene (5 bases). This CDR3 has 14 residues. The germline gives CDR1 LNHDA, CDR2 SQIVND (reference sequence). Trimming stripped 3 bases from V and 3 bases from J, with 12 bases between. This CDR3 is CASSMVHRLYEQYF. The CDR3 DNA reads as TGTGCCAGTAGTATGGTCCACAGGCTCTACGAGCAGTACTTC.

This clonotype was picked up many times. The CDR3 is CASSHYSGNTIYF. In nucleotides, the CDR3 is TGTGCCAGCAGCCATTACTCTGGAAACACCATATATTTT. The rearrangement links TRBV14 to TRBJ1-3, with D hard to call. CDR1 and CDR2 from the germline V gene are SGHDN and FVKESK. V was shortened by 3 bases and J by 0 bases, with 3 bases between the two germline ends. The CDR3 totals 13 residues.